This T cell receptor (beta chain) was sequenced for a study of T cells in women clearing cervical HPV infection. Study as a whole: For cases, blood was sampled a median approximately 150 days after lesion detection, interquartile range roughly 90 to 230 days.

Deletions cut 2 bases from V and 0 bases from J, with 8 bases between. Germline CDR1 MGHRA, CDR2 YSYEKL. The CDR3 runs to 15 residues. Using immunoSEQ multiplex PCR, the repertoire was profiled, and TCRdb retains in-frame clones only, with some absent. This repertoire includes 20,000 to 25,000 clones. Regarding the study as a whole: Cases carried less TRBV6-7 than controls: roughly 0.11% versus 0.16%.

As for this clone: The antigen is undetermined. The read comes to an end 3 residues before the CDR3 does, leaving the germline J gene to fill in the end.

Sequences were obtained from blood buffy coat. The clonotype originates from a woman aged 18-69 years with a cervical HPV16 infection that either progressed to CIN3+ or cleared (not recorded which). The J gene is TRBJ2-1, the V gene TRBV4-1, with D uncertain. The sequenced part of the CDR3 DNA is TGCGCCAGCAGCCAATACCATAGCTCCTACAATGAG. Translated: CASSQYHSSYNE. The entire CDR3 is CASSQYHSSYNEQFF.